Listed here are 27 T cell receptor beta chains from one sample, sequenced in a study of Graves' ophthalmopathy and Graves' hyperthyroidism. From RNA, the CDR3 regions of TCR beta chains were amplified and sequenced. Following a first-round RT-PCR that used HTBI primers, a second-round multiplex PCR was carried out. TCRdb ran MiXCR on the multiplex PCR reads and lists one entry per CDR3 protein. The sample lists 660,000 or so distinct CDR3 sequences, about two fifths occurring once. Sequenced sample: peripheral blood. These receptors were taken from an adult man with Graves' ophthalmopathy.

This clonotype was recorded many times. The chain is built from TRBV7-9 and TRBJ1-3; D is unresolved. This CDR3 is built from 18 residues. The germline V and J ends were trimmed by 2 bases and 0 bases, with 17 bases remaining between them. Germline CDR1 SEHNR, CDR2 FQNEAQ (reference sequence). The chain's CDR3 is CASSLKTHNTDSGNTIYF. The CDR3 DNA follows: TGTGCCAGCAGCTTAAAAACGCACAACACGGACTCTGGAAACACCATATATTTT.

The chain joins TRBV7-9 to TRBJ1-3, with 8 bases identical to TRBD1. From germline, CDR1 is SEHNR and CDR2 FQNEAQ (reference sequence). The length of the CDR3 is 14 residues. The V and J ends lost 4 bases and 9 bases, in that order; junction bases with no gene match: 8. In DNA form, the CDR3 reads TGTGCCAGCAGCTCCCCAGGGGGCGGAGGCACCATATATTTT. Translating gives CASSSPGGGGTIYF. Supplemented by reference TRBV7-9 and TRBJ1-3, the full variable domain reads DTGVSQNPRHKITKRGQNVTFRCDPISEHNRLYWYRQTLGQGPEFLTYFQNEAQLEKSRLLSDRFSAERPKGSFSTLEIQRTEQGDSAMYLCASSSPGGGGTIYFGEGSWLTVV.

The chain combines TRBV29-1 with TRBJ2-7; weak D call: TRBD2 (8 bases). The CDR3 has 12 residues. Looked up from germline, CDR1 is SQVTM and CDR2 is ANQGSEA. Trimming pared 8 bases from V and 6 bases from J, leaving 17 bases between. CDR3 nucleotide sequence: TGCAGCTTAGCGGGACAGTCGCGCGAGCAGTACTTC. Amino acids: CSLAGQSREQYF.

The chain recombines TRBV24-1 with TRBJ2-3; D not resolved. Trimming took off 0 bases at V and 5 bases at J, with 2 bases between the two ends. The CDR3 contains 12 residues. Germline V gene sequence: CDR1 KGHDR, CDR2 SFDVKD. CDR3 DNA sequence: TGTGCCACCAGTGATTTGGGAGATACGCAGTATTTT. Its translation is CATSDLGDTQYF.

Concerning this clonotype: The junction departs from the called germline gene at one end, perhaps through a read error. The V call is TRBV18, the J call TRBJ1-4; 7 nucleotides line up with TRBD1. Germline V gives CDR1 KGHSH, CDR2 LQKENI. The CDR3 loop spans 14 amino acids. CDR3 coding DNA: TGTGCCAGCTCTCCACGGGACAGTAATGAAAAACTGTTTTTT. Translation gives CASSPRDSNEKLFF.

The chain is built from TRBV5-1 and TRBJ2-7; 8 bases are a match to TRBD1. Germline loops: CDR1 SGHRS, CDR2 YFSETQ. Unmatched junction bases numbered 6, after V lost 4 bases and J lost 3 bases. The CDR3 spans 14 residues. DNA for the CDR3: TGCGCCAGCAGCCACGGACAGGGAGGCTACGAGCAGTACTTC. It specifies CASSHGQGGYEQYF.

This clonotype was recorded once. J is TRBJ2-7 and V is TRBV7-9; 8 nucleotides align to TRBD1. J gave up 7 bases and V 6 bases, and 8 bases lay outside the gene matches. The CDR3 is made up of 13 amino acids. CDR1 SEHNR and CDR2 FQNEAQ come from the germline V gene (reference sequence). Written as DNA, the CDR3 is TGTGCCAGCAGGGACAGGGACACCGGGGAGCAGTACTTC. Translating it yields CASRDRDTGEQYF.

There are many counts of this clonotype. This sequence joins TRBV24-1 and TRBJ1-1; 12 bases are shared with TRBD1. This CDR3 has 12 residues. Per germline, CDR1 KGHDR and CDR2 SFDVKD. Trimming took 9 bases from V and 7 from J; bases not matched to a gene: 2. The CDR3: CATGTGGGEAFF. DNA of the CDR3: TGTGCCACCGGGACAGGGGGCGGTGAAGCTTTCTTT.

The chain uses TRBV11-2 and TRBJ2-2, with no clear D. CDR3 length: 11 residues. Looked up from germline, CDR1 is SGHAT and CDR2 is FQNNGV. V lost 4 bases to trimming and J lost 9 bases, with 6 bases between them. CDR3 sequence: CASSSYRELFF. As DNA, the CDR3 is TGTGCCAGCAGCTCCTACCGGGAGCTGTTTTTT.

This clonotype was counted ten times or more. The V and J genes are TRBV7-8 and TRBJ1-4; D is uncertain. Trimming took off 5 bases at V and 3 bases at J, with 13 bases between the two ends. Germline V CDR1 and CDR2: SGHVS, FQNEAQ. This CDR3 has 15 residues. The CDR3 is CASSLLPGANEKLFF. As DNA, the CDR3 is TGTGCCAGCAGCCTCCTCCCCGGGGCTAATGAAAAACTGTTTTTT.

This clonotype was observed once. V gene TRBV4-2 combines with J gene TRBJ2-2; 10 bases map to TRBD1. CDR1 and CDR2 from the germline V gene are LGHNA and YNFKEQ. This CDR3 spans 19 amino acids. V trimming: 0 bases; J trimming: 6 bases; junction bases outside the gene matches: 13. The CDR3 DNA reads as TGTGCCAGCAGCCAAGATCCTGCGGGGACAGGGGAAGGCGCCGGGGAGCTGTTTTTT. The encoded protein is CASSQDPAGTGEGAGELFF.

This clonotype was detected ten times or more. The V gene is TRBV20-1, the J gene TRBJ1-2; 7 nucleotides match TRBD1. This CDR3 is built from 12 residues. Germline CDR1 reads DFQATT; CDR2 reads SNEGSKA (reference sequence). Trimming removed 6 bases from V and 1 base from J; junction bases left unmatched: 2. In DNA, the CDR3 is TGCAGTGCCCGGGACAGTAACTATGGCTACACCTTC. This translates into CSARDSNYGYTF.

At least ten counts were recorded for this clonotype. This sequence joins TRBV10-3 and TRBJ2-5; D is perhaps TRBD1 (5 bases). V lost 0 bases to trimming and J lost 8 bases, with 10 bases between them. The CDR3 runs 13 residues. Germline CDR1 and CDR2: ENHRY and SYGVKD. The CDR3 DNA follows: TGTGCCATCAGTGAGTCGGACACCCGCACCCAGTACTTC. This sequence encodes CAISESDTRTQYF.

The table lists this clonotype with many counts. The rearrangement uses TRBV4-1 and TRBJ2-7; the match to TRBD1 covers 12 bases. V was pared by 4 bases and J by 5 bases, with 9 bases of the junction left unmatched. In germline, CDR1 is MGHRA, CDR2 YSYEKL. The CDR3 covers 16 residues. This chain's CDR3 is CASSPTTGTGGHEQYF. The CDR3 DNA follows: TGCGCCAGCAGCCCCACAACCGGGACAGGGGGCCACGAGCAGTACTTC.

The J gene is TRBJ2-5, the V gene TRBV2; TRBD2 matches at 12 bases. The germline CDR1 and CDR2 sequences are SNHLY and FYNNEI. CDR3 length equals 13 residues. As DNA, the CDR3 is TGTGCTCGACTAGCGGGAGTGCAAGAGACCCAGTACTTC. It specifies CARLAGVQETQYF.

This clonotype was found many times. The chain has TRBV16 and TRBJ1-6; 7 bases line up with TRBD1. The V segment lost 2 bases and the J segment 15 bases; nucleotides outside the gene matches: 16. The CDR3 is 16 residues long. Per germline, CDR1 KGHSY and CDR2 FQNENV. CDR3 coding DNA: TGTGCCAGCAGCCAAAATTTTGGACAGGTTGGGATACGCCTCCACTTT. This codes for CASSQNFGQVGIRLHF.

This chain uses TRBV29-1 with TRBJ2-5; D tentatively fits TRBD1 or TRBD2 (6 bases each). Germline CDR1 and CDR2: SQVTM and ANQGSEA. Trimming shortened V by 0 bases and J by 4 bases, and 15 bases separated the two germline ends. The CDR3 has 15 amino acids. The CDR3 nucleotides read TGCAGCGTTGAAGAATTGGGGGGCCGAGGAGAGACCCAGTACTTC. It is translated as CSVEELGGRGETQYF. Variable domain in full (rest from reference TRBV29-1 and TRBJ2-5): SAVISQKPSRDICQRGTSLTIQCQVDSQVTMMFWYRQQPGQSLTLIATANQGSEATYESGFVIDKFPISRPNLTFSTLTVSNMSPEDSSIYLCSVEELGGRGETQYFGPGTRLLVL.

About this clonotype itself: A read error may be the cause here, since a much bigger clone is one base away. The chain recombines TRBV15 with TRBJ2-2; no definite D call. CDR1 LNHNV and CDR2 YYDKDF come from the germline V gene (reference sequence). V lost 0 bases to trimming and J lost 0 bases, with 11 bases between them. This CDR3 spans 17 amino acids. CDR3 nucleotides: TGTGCCACCAGCAGAGATTTCGGCAGTGCGAACACCGGGGAGCTGTTTTTT. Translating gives CATSRDFGSANTGELFF.

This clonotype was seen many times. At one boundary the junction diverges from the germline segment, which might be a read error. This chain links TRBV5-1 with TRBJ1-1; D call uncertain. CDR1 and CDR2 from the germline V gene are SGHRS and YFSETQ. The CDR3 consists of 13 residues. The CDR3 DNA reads TGTGCCAGCAGCTTAGACACGAACACTGAAGCTTTCTTT. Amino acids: CASSLDTNTEAFF. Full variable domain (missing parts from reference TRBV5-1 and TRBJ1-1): KAGVTQTPRYLIKTRGQQVTLSCSPISGHRSVSWYQQTPGQGLQFLFEYFSETQRNKGNFPGRFSGRQFSNSRSEMNVSTLELGDSALYLCASSLDTNTEAFFGQGTRLTVV.

CDR3 sequence: CSVVGELGYTF. As DNA, the CDR3 is TGCAGCGTAGTGGGGGAGCTTGGCTACACCTTC. This sequence joins TRBV29-1 and TRBJ1-2; D perhaps matches TRBD1 (5 bases). With 6 bases removed from V and 7 bases from J, the gap between germline ends came to 12 bases. The germline CDR1 and CDR2 sequences are SQVTM and ANQGSEA. The CDR3 covers 11 residues.

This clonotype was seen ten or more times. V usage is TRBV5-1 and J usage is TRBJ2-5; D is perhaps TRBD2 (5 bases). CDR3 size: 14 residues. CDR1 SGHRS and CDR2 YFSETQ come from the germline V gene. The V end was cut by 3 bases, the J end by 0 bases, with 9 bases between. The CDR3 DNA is TGCGCCAGCAGCTACCGGACTGACCAAGAGACCCAGTACTTC. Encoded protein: CASSYRTDQETQYF.

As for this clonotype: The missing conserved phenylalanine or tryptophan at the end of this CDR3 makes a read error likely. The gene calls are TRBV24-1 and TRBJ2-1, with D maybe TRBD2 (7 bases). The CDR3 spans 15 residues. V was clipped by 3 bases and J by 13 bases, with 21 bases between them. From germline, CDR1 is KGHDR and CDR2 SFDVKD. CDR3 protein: CATSDPSGGPTYQFL. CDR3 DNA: TGTGCCACCAGTGATCCGTCGGGGGGCCCCACCTACCAGTTCTTA.

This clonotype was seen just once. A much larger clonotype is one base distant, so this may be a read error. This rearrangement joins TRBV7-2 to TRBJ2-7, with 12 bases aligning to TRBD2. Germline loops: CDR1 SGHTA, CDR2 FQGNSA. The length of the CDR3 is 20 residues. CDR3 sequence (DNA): TGTGCCAGCAGCACACCCGAGAGGCCCACAGGACTAGCGGGAAGTTACGAGCAGTGCTTC. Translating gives CASSTPERPTGLAGSYEQCF.

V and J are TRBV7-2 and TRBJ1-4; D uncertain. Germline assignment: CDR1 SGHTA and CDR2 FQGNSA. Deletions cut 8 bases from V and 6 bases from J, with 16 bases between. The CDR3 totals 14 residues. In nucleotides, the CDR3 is TGTGCCAGCTCAATAAATTATGAGGATGAAAAACTGTTTTTT. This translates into CASSINYEDEKLFF. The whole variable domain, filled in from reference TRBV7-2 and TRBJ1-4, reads GAGVSQSPSNKVTEKGKDVELRCDPISGHTALYWYRQSLGQGLEFLIYFQGNSAPDKSGLPSDRFSAERTGGSVSTLTIQRTQQEDSAVYLCASSINYEDEKLFFGSGTQLSVL.

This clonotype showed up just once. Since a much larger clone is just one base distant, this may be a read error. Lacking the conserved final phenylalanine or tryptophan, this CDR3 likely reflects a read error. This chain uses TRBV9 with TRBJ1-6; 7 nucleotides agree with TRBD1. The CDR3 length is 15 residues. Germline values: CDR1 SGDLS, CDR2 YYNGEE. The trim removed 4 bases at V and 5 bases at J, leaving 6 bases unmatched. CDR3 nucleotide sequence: TGTGCCAGCAGCCAAGAAGACAGGGATAATTCACCCCTCCACTCT. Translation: CASSQEDRDNSPLHS.

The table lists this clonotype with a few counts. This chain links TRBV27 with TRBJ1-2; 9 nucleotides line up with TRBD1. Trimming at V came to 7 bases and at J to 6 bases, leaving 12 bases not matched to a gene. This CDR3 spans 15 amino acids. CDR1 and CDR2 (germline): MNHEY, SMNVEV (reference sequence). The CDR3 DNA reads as TGTGCCAGCATCTCGACCGGGACAGGGAAGCATGGCTACACCTTC. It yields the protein CASISTGTGKHGYTF.

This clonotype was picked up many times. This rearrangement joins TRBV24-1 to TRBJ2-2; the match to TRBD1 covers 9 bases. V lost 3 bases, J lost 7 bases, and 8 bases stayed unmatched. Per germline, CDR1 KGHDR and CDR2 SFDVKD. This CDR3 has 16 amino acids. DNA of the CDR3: TGTGCCACCAGTGATGACCGGACAGGGGAAAACGGGGAGCTGTTTTTT. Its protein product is CATSDDRTGENGELFF.